This TCR beta chain was retrieved from a study of T cell clones after liver transplantation (dated by TCRdb to 2018 to 2020). The study in broad terms: The samples were obtained from ITN030ST, a randomized trial that attempted immunosuppression withdrawal within 2 years after liver transplantation. Until randomization at 12-24 months post-transplant, subjects were given standard immunosuppression, with no induction therapy. Three of the eight recipients were HCV-positive; the others were transplanted for non-autoimmune, non-viral indications. After a pre-transplant mixed lymphocyte reaction, TCRbeta sequencing was used to pinpoint donor-reactive T cell clones, which were subsequently tracked in post-transplant blood. As an antigen-independent comparator for the donor-reactive sequences, third party-reactive TCRbeta sequences from pre-transplant MLRs were identified as well. The studied cohort comprised 8 liver transplant recipients, 3 classified as tolerant and 5 as non-tolerant. Blood samples were collected pre-transplant, pre-randomization before withdrawal, and post-randomization after either full withdrawal or failed withdrawal. Tolerance meant complete immunosuppression withdrawal for at least one year without liver enzymes rising beyond twice the upper limit of normal. Overall study results and their limits: When repertoire turnover was accounted for, significantly reduced detection of donor-reactive sequences was found in 7 of 8 subjects for CD4 and in 8 of 8 subjects for CD8. Because allograft tissue specimens were not available, migration of donor-reactive T cells into the graft, rather than deletion, may have occurred. Low numbers of available donor cells limited the measurable donor-reactive repertoire in two subjects. Conclusions were preliminary, limited by small, heterogeneous patient numbers and non-standardized post-transplant time points. Circulating donor-reactive CD4 TCRbeta sequences fell significantly post-transplant in most of the 8 subjects, irrespective of tolerance or HCV status. The decline in donor-reactive sequences exceeded the decline in third party-reactive sequences, suggesting partial antigen-specific deletion that was unrelated to withdrawal success.

Frozen genomic DNA underwent high-throughput TCRbeta CDR3 sequencing by immunoSEQ, including PCR amplification, mapping, bias correction and internal controls. In the original analysis: Productive rearrangements were retained, and unique TCRbeta sequences were defined by the CDR3 nucleotide sequence together with the V and J gene. For classification of a sequence as donor-reactive, at least 5-fold expansion in CFSE-low cells relative to unstimulated pre-transplant cells and a frequency of at least 0.01% were required. Minimum frequency thresholds were set for each subject on the basis of the unstimulated sample with the lowest template count, so that a detection power of at least 90% was ensured. Repertoire turnover was measured by Jensen-Shannon divergence between the top 1000 TCRbeta sequences post- and pre-transplant. Changes in detection of donor-reactive sequences were tested with two-sided Fisher's exact tests. Sourced from immuneACCESS, this table was stored by TCRdb with only in-frame sequences that have V and J called. A share of the clones is absent; for the studies checked, an unresolved V gene accounts for under half, and the remainder has no known explanation. The V and J calls and clone size were taken over from that table, and D and trimming were inferred from the DNA. The sample table lists roughly 40,000 clones, around 84% of them with a count of one. The biggest ten clones account for over 2% of the sample.

Thawed unstimulated PBMCs were stained for CD3, CD4 and CD8 and FACS-sorted into CD3+CD4+ and CD3+CD8+ populations. All 8 studied subjects were randomized to withdrawal of immunosuppression. The Qiagen DNeasy Blood and Tissue Kit was used to isolate genomic DNA. The CDR3, from cysteine to phenylalanine, totals 13 residues. This entry keeps only the CDR3 DNA: 39 bases, framed from base 1. The germline V gene (reference sequence) gives CDR1 as LNHDA and CDR2 as SQIVND. Cut back by 7 bases and 1 base, the V and J ends lie 10 bases apart. Points on this clone: The antigen this receptor binds is unknown. One base away there is no much larger clone; base qualities are not given.

This clonotype was sampled from a human patient who received a liver transplant. Once a transplant has taken place, some T cells may be donor derived. The chain couples TRBV19 to TRBJ1-1; the D gene assignment is ambiguous. The sample here was CD4+ T cells from blood, taken 24 months after liver transplant. The DNA is as follows: TGTGCCAGTAACATAGGGAAGAACACTGAAGCTTTCTTT. Translated, this gives CASNIGKNTEAFF.